These T cell receptor beta chains were read from a single sample in a study of PD-1 blockade in classical Hodgkin lymphoma. Sequenced by immunoSEQ multiplex PCR; TCRdb stores in-frame clones only, minus some. The data contain about 24,000 clones, around 83% of them singletons. The sample here was CD4+ T cells from blood, taken at baseline. The receptor source for this set is a human donor with classical Hodgkin lymphoma. CDR3s include the opening cysteine and the closing phenylalanine or tryptophan. The order of the fields is D gene, J gene, V gene, clone size, CDR3 DNA, CDR3 protein. The D gene is left open where the match is weak. The size field is filled for only some rows; it gives once, few, many or a size class.

. | TRBJ1-4 | TRBV5-8 | . | TGTGCCAGCAGCTTTGGACAGACAACTAATGAAAAACTGTTTTTT | CASSFGQTTNEKLFF
. | TRBJ2-1 | TRBV19 | . | TGTGCCAGTAGTCTACAGGGGAGGTCCTACAATGAGCAGTTCTTC | CASSLQGRSYNEQFF
TRBD2 | TRBJ2-3 | TRBV6-6 | . | TGTGCCAGCAGTTCCCAGACTAGCGGGGTATCGAATACGCAGTATTTT | CASSSQTSGVSNTQYF
TRBD2 | TRBJ2-1 | TRBV7-2 | . | TGTGCCAGCAGCTCCCGTTGGGGCGGGGGGGGCTCCTACAATGAGCAGTTCTTC | CASSSRWGGGGSYNEQFF
TRBD1 | TRBJ1-1 | TRBV5-6 | . | TGTGCCAGCAGCCCGGGGACAGGGAGGCTTGGGACTGAAGCTTTCTTT | CASSPGTGRLGTEAFF
. | TRBJ1-1 | TRBV7-9 | . | TGTGCCAGCAGCTTAGGTCCTGCGAACACTGAAGCTTTCTTT | CASSLGPANTEAFF
TRBD1 | TRBJ1-5 | TRBV18 | once | TGTGCCAGCTCACCAGATGAGGGGGCGGCTCAGCCCCAGCATTTT | CASSPDEGAAQPQHF
TRBD1 | TRBJ1-3 | TRBV5-1 | . | TGCGCCAGCAGCGAGGGGGCGCGGGGAAACACCATATATTTT | CASSEGARGNTIYF
TRBD2 | TRBJ2-7 | TRBV5-1 | . | TGCGCCAGCAGCCCCCGGACTAGCGGGGGGGCACGCGAGCAGTACTTC | CASSPRTSGGAREQYF
TRBD1 | TRBJ2-3 | TRBV2 | few | TGTGCCAGCAGTCTACAGGGGAAGGGCACAGATACGCAGTATTTT | CASSLQGKGTDTQYF
TRBD1 | TRBJ1-5 | TRBV27 | . | TGTGCCAGCACCAAAACCGGACAGGAGGATCAGCCCCAGCATTTT | CASTKTGQEDQPQHF
TRBD1 | TRBJ2-5 | TRBV5-1 | . | TGCGCCAGCAGCACAGGGGCGTACCAAGAGACCCAGTACTTC | CASSTGAYQETQYF
. | TRBJ1-1 | TRBV5-1 | . | TGCGCCAGCAGGACCTCAGCGGGGCTGAACACTGAAGCTTTCTTT | CASRTSAGLNTEAFF
. | TRBJ2-1 | TRBV5-4 | few | TGTGCCAGCAGCCCGCCCATTGGTCTGTGGGCCTCAGGTGAGCAGTTCTTC | CASSPPIGLWASGEQFF
. | TRBJ2-2 | TRBV7-3 | . | TGTGCCAGCAGCAGGGGTGCCGGGGAGCTGTTTTTT | CASSRGAGELFF
TRBD2 | TRBJ2-2 | TRBV2 | . | TGTGCCAGCAGTCTGGGACTAGCGGGCGCCGGGGAGCTGTTTTTT | CASSLGLAGAGELFF
. | TRBJ1-4 | TRBV12-5 | . | TGTGCTAGTGGTTTGGGGGCTCAAGAGAATGAAAAACTGTTTTTT | CASGLGAQENEKLFF
. | TRBJ2-2 | TRBV6-6 | . | TGTGCCAGCAGTTCTGACCTGGTCGGGGAGCTGTTTTTT | CASSSDLVGELFF
. | TRBJ1-1 | TRBV7-9 | . | TGTGCCAGCAGCTTATTCGGGAACACTGAAGCTTTCTTT | CASSLFGNTEAFF
TRBD1 | TRBJ2-2 | TRBV9 | . | TGTGCCAGCAGCGCAAAACAGGGGTGGGTGAGCACCGGGGAGCTGTTTTTT | CASSAKQGWVSTGELFF
. | TRBJ1-1 | TRBV9 | . | TGTGCCAGCAGCGTAGCTCTTTACGACACTGAAGCTTTCTTT | CASSVALYDTEAFF
. | TRBJ2-7 | TRBV6-1 | . | TGTGCCAGCAGTGTGTCGCCGACAGCCTACGAGCAGTACTTC | CASSVSPTAYEQYF
. | TRBJ2-7 | TRBV19 | . | TGTGCCAGTAGTATGGGACACCCTTACGAGCAGTACTTC | CASSMGHPYEQYF
TRBD2 | TRBJ2-7 | TRBV27 | . | TGTGCCAGCAGTTTAACCCTAGCGGGTTTCTCCTACGAGCAGTACTTC | CASSLTLAGFSYEQYF
TRBD1 | TRBJ2-3 | TRBV6-5 | . | TGTGCCAGCAGTTACGGGACAGGGATTCCAGATACGCAGTATTTT | CASSYGTGIPDTQYF
TRBD2 | TRBJ2-1 | TRBV5-1 | . | TGCGCCAGCAGGGAGACCCGATTAGCGGGGGGGCCTCATGAGCAGTTCTTC | CASRETRLAGGPHEQFF
. | TRBJ1-5 | TRBV29-1 | . | TGCAGCGTCGGAGAGCCCAATCAGCCCCAGCATTTT | CSVGEPNQPQHF
. | TRBJ1-5 | TRBV19 | . | TGTGCCAGTACTGTTCTAGGCCGCAATCAGCCCCAGCATTTT | CASTVLGRNQPQHF
. | TRBJ2-5 | TRBV10-3 | . | TGTGCCATCATGCCAGGGACCCAAGAGACCCAGTACTTC | CAIMPGTQETQYF
TRBD1 | TRBJ2-2 | TRBV9 | . | TGTGCCAGCAGCCGACAGGGGGCCGGGGAGCTGTTTTTT | CASSRQGAGELFF
. | TRBJ2-2 | TRBV10-3 | . | TGTGCCATCAGGGGGCTAACCGGGGAGCTGTTTTTT | CAIRGLTGELFF
TRBD1 | TRBJ1-3 | TRBV7-9 | . | TGTGCCAGCAGCTTAGCCGGGACAGGGAGCACCATATATTTT | CASSLAGTGSTIYF
. | TRBJ1-3 | TRBV19 | once | TGTGCCAGTAGTATGTGGGGCCAGGCAAATGGAAACACCATATATTTT | CASSMWGQANGNTIYF
TRBD2 | TRBJ2-2 | TRBV4-1 | few | TGCGCCAGCAGCCAAGAGGGGCTAGCGGGGGCCGAGAACACCGGGGAGCTGTTTTTT | CASSQEGLAGAENTGELFF
. | TRBJ1-2 | TRBV5-1 | few | TGCGCCAGCAGCGTAACAACCGCGGATGGCTACACCTTC | CASSVTTADGYTF
. | TRBJ1-3 | TRBV6-6 | . | TGTGCCAGCAGCCCTACAGGGAACTCTGGAAACACCATATATTTT | CASSPTGNSGNTIYF
. | TRBJ2-7 | TRBV2 | . | TGTGCCAGCAGTAACCTAATGGAGCAGTACTTC | CASSNLMEQYF
. | TRBJ1-2 | TRBV7-8 | . | TGTGCCAGCAGCCCACAGATCGGCTATGGCTACACCTTC | CASSPQIGYGYTF
TRBD1 | TRBJ1-2 | TRBV6-5 | . | TGTGCCAGCAGTTCGCCGGGACAGGGCTATGGCTACACCTTC | CASSSPGQGYGYTF
. | TRBJ1-2 | TRBV7-9 | . | TGTGCCAGCAGCTCGGACACTAACTATGGCTACACCTTC | CASSSDTNYGYTF
. | TRBJ1-2 | TRBV7-2 | . | TGTGCCAGCAGCTCCCCCCTGGGAGGAGATGGCTACACCTTC | CASSSPLGGDGYTF
. | TRBJ1-2 | TRBV19 | . | TGTGCCAGTAATGTCCTCGGGACTTTGCTAGGCTACACCTTC | CASNVLGTLLGYTF